The rows below give T cell receptor beta chains drawn from one sample of a study of T cell clusters in autoimmune cytopenias. Using the multiplex PCR reads, TCRdb records one entry per CDR3 protein without DNA. The table lists more than 12,000 distinct CDR3 sequences, with approximately 2.2% in the top ten. Sequencing used peripheral blood. Every receptor here comes from a human donor with an autoimmune cytopenia or autoimmune hepatitis (not recorded which). Both conserved end residues are part of each CDR3. Each record gives: V gene, J gene, clone size, CDR3 protein. For some rows the clone size is stated as once, few or many, or as a class when expanded; others skip it.

v_call: TRBV5-4; j_call: TRBJ1-2; clone_size: NA; cdr3_aa: CASSPDRYNGSLFDGYTF
v_call: TRBV19; j_call: TRBJ2-7; clone_size: medium-sized; cdr3_aa: CASSIYPGIDYEQYF
v_call: TRBV12-3/TRBV12-4; j_call: TRBJ2-3; clone_size: NA; cdr3_aa: CASSPIRDTQYF
v_call: TRBV30; j_call: TRBJ2-7; clone_size: NA; cdr3_aa: CAWQKDRGQEQYF
v_call: TRBV6-5; j_call: TRBJ1-4; clone_size: NA; cdr3_aa: CASGGATNEKLFF
v_call: TRBV19; j_call: TRBJ2-7; clone_size: medium-sized; cdr3_aa: CASSIGPGSAYEQYF
v_call: TRBV7-6; j_call: TRBJ1-3; clone_size: NA; cdr3_aa: CASSLGSETGTIYF
v_call: TRBV27; j_call: TRBJ1-6; clone_size: medium-sized; cdr3_aa: CASSLLSSYPLHF
v_call: TRBV6-1; j_call: TRBJ2-7; clone_size: NA; cdr3_aa: CATGTGGSAYEQYF
v_call: TRBV12-3/TRBV12-4; j_call: TRBJ2-2; clone_size: NA; cdr3_aa: CASSPGSLVGELFF
v_call: TRBV19; j_call: TRBJ1-3; clone_size: NA; cdr3_aa: CASTRMSSGNTIYF